This is a list of T cell receptor beta chains from one sample in a study of beta chain features in type 1 diabetes. Assay: immunoSEQ multiplex PCR; the TCRdb copy retains only in-frame clones and omits some. Altogether about 930,000 clones are present, roughly 15% being singletons, with the ten largest covering 0.023%. What was sequenced was naive CD4+ T cells from blood. The receptors originated from a woman under 30 in good health. CDR3s include the opening cysteine and the closing phenylalanine or tryptophan. Each record gives: J gene, clone size, CDR3 length, D gene, V gene, CDR3 protein, CDR3 DNA. D genes are given only for firm matches. Rows may omit the clone size; those that give it use once, few, many or a size class.

>TRBJ2-1|-|16|TRBD2|TRBV4-2
CASSQETSGSYNEQFF
TGTGCCAGCAGCCAAGAGACTAGCGGCAGCTACAATGAGCAGTTCTTC
>TRBJ2-7|few|14|-|TRBV11-2
CASSSVRGTYEQYF
TGTGCCAGCAGCTCAGTTCGGGGGACCTACGAGCAGTACTTC
>TRBJ1-4|-|15|TRBD1|TRBV7-2
CASSSQGATGEKLFF
TGTGCCAGCAGCTCACAGGGGGCCACGGGAGAAAAACTGTTTTTT
>TRBJ2-3|-|19|TRBD2|TRBV4-3
CASSQDRATSGTRTDTQYF
TGCGCCAGCAGCCAAGACCGAGCCACTAGCGGGACCCGCACAGATACGCAGTATTTT
>TRBJ2-1|-|19|TRBD2|TRBV13
CASSLAGVGLARTYNEQFF
TGTGCCAGCAGCTTAGCGGGGGTGGGACTAGCTCGTACCTACAATGAGCAGTTCTTC
>TRBJ2-7|few|15|TRBD2|TRBV19
CASSSIAGAYYEQYF
TGTGCCAGTAGCTCTATAGCGGGAGCCTACTACGAGCAGTACTTC
>TRBJ2-6|few|15|-|TRBV7-9
CASSLESSGANVLTF
TGTGCCAGCAGCTTAGAGTCGTCTGGGGCCAACGTCCTGACTTTC
>TRBJ2-2|-|16|TRBD2|TRBV9
CASSVAVSRETGELFF
TGTGCCAGCAGCGTAGCGGTCTCGCGGGAGACCGGGGAGCTGTTTTTT
>TRBJ2-1|-|16|TRBD1|TRBV5-1
CASSGPQGSSYNEQFF
TGCGCCAGCAGCGGTCCACAGGGGAGCTCCTACAATGAGCAGTTCTTC
>TRBJ2-7|-|15|TRBD2|TRBV6-5
CASSLLAGSSYEQYF
TGTGCCAGCAGCCTACTAGCGGGAAGCTCCTACGAGCAGTACTTC
>TRBJ2-4|few|14|-|TRBV19
CASSIDRGGDIQYF
TGTGCCAGTAGTATAGATCGAGGGGGGGACATTCAGTACTTC
>TRBJ2-5|-|14|TRBD1|TRBV2
CASSRTGVLGSQYF
TGTGCCAGCAGCAGGACAGGAGTTCTCGGGTCCCAGTACTTC
>TRBJ2-7|-|17|TRBD2|TRBV14
CASSRGLAGGPFYEQYF
TGTGCCAGCAGCCGGGGACTAGCGGGAGGCCCATTCTACGAGCAGTACTTC
>TRBJ2-7|-|15|-|TRBV7-3
CASSLRWTGGYEQYF
TGTGCCAGCAGCTTAAGGTGGACGGGTGGATACGAGCAGTACTTC
>TRBJ1-2|few|12|TRBD1|TRBV6-1
CANRPQGGSATF
TGTGCCAACAGACCCCAGGGGGGATCCGCAACCTTC
>TRBJ1-5|-|15|TRBD1|TRBV28
CASSLPGQGNQPQHF
TGTGCCAGCAGTTTACCCGGACAGGGCAATCAGCCCCAGCATTTT
>TRBJ2-1|-|18|TRBD2|TRBV4-3
CASSQEGAGGNRINEQFF
TGCGCCAGCAGCCAAGAGGGAGCGGGAGGAAACCGCATCAATGAGCAGTTCTTC
>TRBJ2-3|few|15|TRBD2|TRBV9
CASSASGRAPDTQYF
TGTGCCAGCAGCGCTAGCGGGAGGGCCCCAGATACGCAGTATTTT
>TRBJ2-7|few|15|TRBD2|TRBV7-8
CASSQLAGNLYEQYF
TGTGCCAGCAGCCAACTAGCGGGGAATCTGTACGAGCAGTACTTC
>TRBJ1-1|few|13|-|TRBV18
CASSLDQNTEAFF
TGTGCCAGCTCACTGGACCAGAACACTGAAGCTTTCTTT
>TRBJ2-1|-|12|-|TRBV5-6
CASSFALYEQFF
TGTGCCAGCAGCTTTGCCCTCTATGAGCAGTTCTTC
>TRBJ1-1|-|19|TRBD1|TRBV7-2
CASSLAGGRFRFRNTEAFF
TGTGCCAGCAGCTTAGCAGGGGGCCGGTTTAGATTTCGGAACACTGAAGCTTTCTTT
>TRBJ1-3|-|15|-|TRBV10-3
CAITEHHISGNTIYF
TGTGCCATCACAGAGCACCACATCTCTGGAAACACCATATATTTT
>TRBJ2-7|-|13|TRBD1|TRBV18
CASSPDREAEQYF
TGTGCCAGCTCACCAGACAGGGAAGCCGAGCAGTACTTC
>TRBJ1-1|-|9|-|TRBV19
CAVQPGAFF
TGTGCCGTTCAGCCGGGAGCTTTCTTT
>TRBJ2-7|few|14|-|TRBV2
CASAKRGTTYEQYF
TGTGCCAGCGCCAAACGGGGTACTACCTACGAGCAGTACTTC
>TRBJ1-2|-|16|-|TRBV25-1
CASSDLTTGGVYGYTF
TGTGCCAGCAGTGATCTCACAACCGGGGGTGTCTATGGCTACACCTTC
>TRBJ2-1|-|13|-|TRBV7-2
CASSSRTLNEQFF
TGTGCCAGCAGCTCCCGGACCCTTAATGAGCAGTTCTTC
>TRBJ2-7|-|11|-|TRBV15
CATSSGNEQYF
TGTGCCACCAGCAGTGGTAACGAGCAGTACTTC
>TRBJ2-1|-|15|-|TRBV4-1
CASSQSGRTRLEQFF
TGCGCCAGCAGCCAAAGCGGGCGGACCCGTCTTGAGCAGTTCTTC
>TRBJ2-1|-|14|-|TRBV10-3
CAISERVVGDEQFF
TGTGCCATCAGTGAACGGGTCGTGGGGGATGAGCAGTTCTTC
>TRBJ2-5|-|14|-|TRBV18
CASSPGHLQETQYF
TGTGCCAGCTCACCGGGGCACCTCCAAGAGACCCAGTACTTC
>TRBJ2-3|few|15|-|TRBV7-2
CASSLWGGSTDTQYF
TGTGCCAGCAGCTTATGGGGCGGTAGCACAGATACGCAGTATTTT
>TRBJ2-2|-|17|TRBD1|TRBV18
CASSSLGGTGNTGELFF
TGTGCCAGCTCTTCCCTCGGCGGGACAGGGAACACCGGGGAGCTGTTTTTT
>TRBJ2-2|-|14|TRBD2|TRBV29-1
CSVDPRGDTGELFF
TGCAGCGTTGATCCCCGGGGGGACACCGGGGAGCTGTTTTTT
>TRBJ1-2|-|16|-|TRBV9
CASSVDPRGNLYGYTF
TGTGCCAGCAGCGTAGACCCCCGAGGGAATCTTTATGGCTACACCTTC
>TRBJ2-5|few|17|-|TRBV21-1
CASRLENRDSTEETQYF
TGTGCCAGCAGATTAGAAAACAGGGATAGTACTGAAGAGACCCAGTACTTC
>TRBJ1-2|-|13|-|TRBV9
CASSTITGNGYTF
TGTGCCAGCAGCACGATCACAGGGAATGGCTACACCTTC
>TRBJ2-1|-|16|-|TRBV28
CASDQHGTVPSKEQFF
TGTGCCAGCGACCAGCACGGGACCGTACCTTCAAAAGAGCAGTTCTTC
>TRBJ2-2|-|16|-|TRBV5-1
CASSFRQDTNTGELFF
TGCGCCAGCAGCTTTAGACAGGACACGAACACCGGGGAGCTGTTTTTT
>TRBJ1-2|few|14|-|TRBV7-9
CASSLMGSTYGYTF
TGTGCCAGCAGCTTAATGGGCAGCACCTATGGCTACACCTTC
>TRBJ2-7|-|12|-|TRBV28
CASRKGVYEQYF
TGTGCCAGCAGAAAAGGGGTTTACGAGCAGTACTTC
>TRBJ2-5|few|13|-|TRBV28
CASSSNPVEVQYF
TGTGCCAGCAGTTCAAACCCCGTCGAGGTCCAGTACTTC
>TRBJ2-3|-|14|TRBD1|TRBV10-3
CAIRDRGGTDTQYF
TGTGCCATCAGGGACAGGGGTGGCACAGATACGCAGTATTTT
>TRBJ2-1|-|16|-|TRBV4-3
CASSQDFGRDGNEQFF
TGCGCCAGCAGCCAAGATTTCGGGCGTGATGGCAATGAGCAGTTCTTC
>TRBJ1-2|few|15|TRBD1|TRBV6-6
CASSYGGQGGLGYTF
TGTGCCAGCAGTTACGGGGGACAGGGAGGGTTAGGCTACACCTTC
>TRBJ1-2|few|13|-|TRBV11-2
CASSVDRIRGYTF
TGTGCCAGCAGCGTCGACAGGATCCGAGGCTACACCTTC
>TRBJ2-5|-|14|-|TRBV7-2
CASSLVSREETQYF
TGTGCCAGCAGCTTAGTGTCCAGAGAAGAGACCCAGTACTTC
>TRBJ2-2|-|16|TRBD1|TRBV7-2
CASRKGGTGRTGELFF
TGTGCCAGCAGAAAAGGGGGCACAGGGCGGACCGGGGAGCTGTTTTTT
>TRBJ2-2|-|19|TRBD2|TRBV12-5
CASGLVPMGGRAHTGELFF
TGTGCTAGTGGTTTGGTACCTATGGGGGGGAGAGCCCACACCGGGGAGCTGTTTTTT
>TRBJ2-1|-|13|-|TRBV15
CATSSYTYNEQFF
TGTGCCACCAGCAGTTACACTTACAATGAGCAGTTCTTC
>TRBJ2-2|-|16|-|TRBV1
CTSSQEGPSFTGELFF
TGCACCAGCAGCCAAGAAGGGCCGTCGTTCACCGGGGAGCTGTTTTTT
>TRBJ2-1|few|12|-|TRBV5-1
CASSLAVGAQFF
TGCGCCAGCAGCTTGGCCGTAGGGGCCCAGTTCTTC
>TRBJ2-7|-|14|-|TRBV11-2
CASSPRLNSYEQYF
TGTGCCAGCAGCCCCCGTTTAAATAGCTACGAGCAGTACTTC